This is a list of T cell receptor beta chains from one sample in a study of Ad26.COV2.S vaccination and SARS-CoV-2 variants. Here immunoSEQ multiplex PCR was the method, and the copy in TCRdb shows in-frame clones only, minus some. Found here are some 450,000 clones, around 91% of them singletons; the top ten hold approximately 4.5%. Sample: peripheral blood, taken in a trial of Ad26.COV2.S vaccine versus placebo. The receptors were sampled from a person aged 18 to 65 who received the Ad26.COV2.S COVID-19 vaccine or a placebo. Each CDR3 is given with its conserved first and last residue. Fields, in order: V gene, J gene, clone size, CDR3 length, D gene, CDR3 DNA, CDR3 protein. A D gene is named only where the DNA matches it firmly. Size values are once, few and many counts, or a class for expanded clones, and some rows have none.

v_gene: TRBV7-9; j_gene: TRBJ2-7; abundance: once; len: 14; d_gene: .; CDR3nt: TGTGCCAGCAGCTCTCAACGCCTATCCTACGAGCAGTACTTC; CDR3aa: CASSSQRLSYEQYF
v_gene: TRBV10-3; j_gene: TRBJ2-1; abundance: .; len: 12; d_gene: .; CDR3nt: TGTGCCATCAGGGAAGCCGTGAGTGAGCAGTTCTTC; CDR3aa: CAIREAVSEQFF
v_gene: TRBV5-1; j_gene: TRBJ2-1; abundance: .; len: 15; d_gene: .; CDR3nt: TGCGCCAGCAGCTTGGTCTGGAGCTCCTACAATGAGCAGTTCTTC; CDR3aa: CASSLVWSSYNEQFF
v_gene: TRBV27; j_gene: TRBJ2-1; abundance: .; len: 14; d_gene: TRBD1; CDR3nt: TGTGCCAGCAACCCGGGACAGGGTTACAATGAGCAGTTCTTC; CDR3aa: CASNPGQGYNEQFF
v_gene: TRBV27; j_gene: TRBJ2-3; abundance: .; len: 16; d_gene: .; CDR3nt: TGTGCCAGCACCCCCTCCTTGGCGGAAAGCACAGATACGCAGTATTTT; CDR3aa: CASTPSLAESTDTQYF
v_gene: TRBV5-1; j_gene: TRBJ2-5; abundance: .; len: 15; d_gene: .; CDR3nt: TGCGCCAGCAGCCCCATCGGGAACATCGGGGAGACCCAGTACTTC; CDR3aa: CASSPIGNIGETQYF
v_gene: TRBV5-6; j_gene: TRBJ2-7; abundance: .; len: 14; d_gene: TRBD1; CDR3nt: TGTGCCAGCAGCGAGGGGACAGGAACCTACGAGCAGTACTTC; CDR3aa: CASSEGTGTYEQYF
v_gene: TRBV27; j_gene: TRBJ1-6; abundance: .; len: 18; d_gene: .; CDR3nt: TGTGCCAGCAGTTCCGGACCAAAATTGAGCATAATTGGGTCACCCCTCCACTTT; CDR3aa: CASSSGPKLSIIGSPLHF
v_gene: TRBV5-1; j_gene: TRBJ2-5; abundance: .; len: 17; d_gene: TRBD1; CDR3nt: TGCGCCAGCAGCTTGGGGGTTGGACAGGGGTACCAAGAGACCCAGTACTTC; CDR3aa: CASSLGVGQGYQETQYF
v_gene: TRBV4-2; j_gene: TRBJ2-5; abundance: once; len: 16; d_gene: TRBD2; CDR3nt: TGTGCCAGCAGCCAAGCATGGACTAGCGGGGGGGAGACCCAGTACTTC; CDR3aa: CASSQAWTSGGETQYF
v_gene: TRBV28; j_gene: TRBJ2-4; abundance: .; len: 13; d_gene: .; CDR3nt: TGTGCCAGCAGTTGGGCAGGTCAAAACATTCAGTACTTC; CDR3aa: CASSWAGQNIQYF
v_gene: TRBV18; j_gene: TRBJ2-5; abundance: .; len: 14; d_gene: .; CDR3nt: TGTGCCAGCTCACCGGGGACGGGGCAAGAGACCCAGTACTTC; CDR3aa: CASSPGTGQETQYF
v_gene: TRBV2; j_gene: TRBJ1-2; abundance: once; len: 18; d_gene: .; CDR3nt: TGTGCCAGCAGCTTCCTCCCGGGGGGGTCCCTTTCAAGCTATGGCTACACCTTC; CDR3aa: CASSFLPGGSLSSYGYTF
v_gene: TRBV18; j_gene: TRBJ1-1; abundance: once; len: 13; d_gene: .; CDR3nt: TGTGCCAGCGTGAGGAATACGAACACTGAAGCTTTCTTT; CDR3aa: CASVRNTNTEAFF
v_gene: TRBV20-1; j_gene: TRBJ2-1; abundance: .; len: 11; d_gene: .; CDR3nt: TGCAGTGCTGTAGGGGACAATGAGCAGTTCTTC; CDR3aa: CSAVGDNEQFF
v_gene: TRBV3-1/TRBV3-2; j_gene: TRBJ1-3; abundance: .; len: 16; d_gene: TRBD1; CDR3nt: TGTGCCAGCAGCTCCCGGGACAGGGACTCTGGAAACACCATATATTTT; CDR3aa: CASSSRDRDSGNTIYF
v_gene: TRBV30; j_gene: TRBJ1-2; abundance: .; len: 11; d_gene: .; CDR3nt: TGTGCCTGGAGTGACAGATACGGCTACACCTTC; CDR3aa: CAWSDRYGYTF
v_gene: TRBV23-1; j_gene: TRBJ2-3; abundance: .; len: 15; d_gene: .; CDR3nt: TGCGCCAGCACCCCCAGGGGCAGGGATACAGATACGCAGTATTTT; CDR3aa: CASTPRGRDTDTQYF
v_gene: TRBV7-9; j_gene: TRBJ2-5; abundance: .; len: 15; d_gene: TRBD2; CDR3nt: TGTGCCAGCAGCCACTCGGGGGGGTTTGGGGAGACCCAGTACTTC; CDR3aa: CASSHSGGFGETQYF
v_gene: TRBV15; j_gene: TRBJ2-7; abundance: .; len: 16; d_gene: TRBD1; CDR3nt: TGTGCCACCAGCCCAGCCGGGACAGGGGGGACCTACGAGCAGTACTTC; CDR3aa: CATSPAGTGGTYEQYF
v_gene: TRBV27; j_gene: TRBJ2-7; abundance: .; len: 14; d_gene: .; CDR3nt: TGTGCCAGCAGTTTGGGGGGCCTCTCCTACGAGCAGTACTTC; CDR3aa: CASSLGGLSYEQYF
v_gene: TRBV19; j_gene: TRBJ1-5; abundance: .; len: 17; d_gene: .; CDR3nt: TGTGCCAGTAGTATAAGTGGGGGGCGGGACAATGGTCAGCCCCAGCATTTT; CDR3aa: CASSISGGRDNGQPQHF
v_gene: TRBV28; j_gene: TRBJ2-1; abundance: .; len: 15; d_gene: TRBD2; CDR3nt: TGTGCCAGCAGTTCCCCTAGCGGGAGCTACAATGAGCAGTTCTTC; CDR3aa: CASSSPSGSYNEQFF
v_gene: TRBV10-3; j_gene: TRBJ1-6; abundance: .; len: 15; d_gene: .; CDR3nt: TGTGCCATCAGTGAGTCTTCGGGGGCTAATTCACCCCTCCACTTT; CDR3aa: CAISESSGANSPLHF
v_gene: TRBV3-1/TRBV3-2; j_gene: TRBJ1-5; abundance: .; len: 14; d_gene: TRBD1; CDR3nt: TGTGCCAGCAGCTTGGGACAGAGCAATCAGCCCCAGCATTTT; CDR3aa: CASSLGQSNQPQHF
v_gene: TRBV27; j_gene: TRBJ1-1; abundance: .; len: 13; d_gene: .; CDR3nt: TGTGCCAGCAGTTTACGGGAGAACACTGAAGCTTTCTTT; CDR3aa: CASSLRENTEAFF
v_gene: TRBV9; j_gene: TRBJ1-1; abundance: .; len: 17; d_gene: .; CDR3nt: TGTGCCAGCAGCGACGCCCCTGTGACAGGTTTTAACACTGAAGCTTTCTTT; CDR3aa: CASSDAPVTGFNTEAFF
v_gene: TRBV14; j_gene: TRBJ2-6; abundance: .; len: 17; d_gene: .; CDR3nt: TGTGCCAGCAGCCAACTCCCGGAAGGGGCTGGGGCCAACGTCCTGACTTTC; CDR3aa: CASSQLPEGAGANVLTF